The 15 T cell receptor beta chains given below trace back to one sample, sequenced in a study of cytomegalovirus exposure and HLA in healthy donors (dated by TCRdb to 2017 to 2019). Library preparation employed the immunoSEQ multiplex PCR assay. For the multiplex PCR, a mixture combining 60 forward primers for TCR Vbeta segments and 13 reverse primers for TCR Jbeta segments was used. In its TCRdb copy, this immuneACCESS table keeps in-frame sequences only and misses some clones. Where compared with another copy, unresolved V genes explain less than half of these, and the others have no known cause. For this sample there are about 200,000 clones; 82% appear just once. 2.5% to 3.5% of the sample belongs to the ten largest clones. The sequencing input was PBMCs. These receptors originate from a woman aged 40 to 49 in good health and CMV-seronegative.

The V gene is TRBV6-8, the J gene TRBJ2-5; 10 nucleotides match TRBD2. The DNA end favors TRBJ2-7, so the J call may be wrong. This CDR3 is 18 amino acids long. Germline CDR1 reads MNHGY; CDR2 reads SAAAGT. This chain's CDR3 is CATSPSGRAFMGSNEQYF. The CDR3 bases are TGTGCCACCTCCCCGAGCGGGAGGGCCTTCATGGGGTCGAACGAGCAGTACTTC.

V is TRBV5-1 and J is TRBJ2-1, with a weak D call TRBD2 (6 bases). The CDR3 length is 12 residues. V was clipped by 4 bases and J by 15 bases, with 17 bases between them. Looked up from germline, CDR1 is SGHRS and CDR2 is YFSETQ. The CDR3: CASSERAEPPFF. Here the CDR3 DNA reads TGCGCCAGCAGCGAGCGGGCTGAACCGCCGTTCTTC.

V usage is TRBV11-2 and J usage is TRBJ1-1, with no clear D. Germline-derived CDR1 and CDR2 are SGHAT and FQNNGV. Deletions cut 3 bases from V and 3 bases from J, with 11 bases between. The CDR3 runs 14 residues. The CDR3 loop reads CASSFLLVDTEAFF. The CDR3 DNA reads TGTGCCAGCAGCTTTCTTCTAGTCGACACTGAAGCTTTCTTT.

CDR3: CASSRSGTGVDEQYF. The CDR3 nucleotides are TGTGCCAGTAGTAGGTCCGGGACAGGCGTCGACGAGCAGTACTTC. The chain has TRBV19 and TRBJ2-7; 8 nucleotides agree with TRBD1. The CDR3 runs to 15 residues. After removal of 4 bases from V and 5 bases from J, the junction contained 10 bases not matched to a gene. Looked up from germline, CDR1 is LNHDA and CDR2 is SQIVND (reference sequence).

This chain connects TRBV5-1 to TRBJ2-7; TRBD2 matches at 13 bases. CDR1 is SGHRS, CDR2 YFSETQ, per germline. CDR3 size: 15 residues. After removal of 3 bases from V and 5 bases from J, the junction contained 5 bases not matched to a gene. The CDR3 DNA sequence: TGCGCCAGCAGCTGGACTAGCGGGAGTCTGGACGAGCAGTACTTC. This encodes CASSWTSGSLDEQYF.

The V call is TRBV6-6, the J call TRBJ1-4; D gene uncertain. V shed 4 bases and J shed 2 bases, with 11 bases lying between them. The CDR3 runs 15 residues. Per the germline V gene, CDR1 is MNHNY and CDR2 is SVGAGI (reference sequence). The CDR3 loop is CASSSRRPTNEKLFF. Here the CDR3 DNA reads TGTGCCAGCAGTTCTCGCAGGCCCACTAATGAAAAACTGTTTTTT.

The gene calls are TRBV30 and TRBJ2-7; no firm D call. This CDR3 spans 13 amino acids. V shed 4 bases and J shed 3 bases, with 13 bases lying between them. The germline CDR1 and CDR2 sequences are GTSNPN and SVGIG (reference sequence). The CDR3 loop reads CAWNRQPGYEQYF. DNA for the CDR3: TGTGCCTGGAATCGGCAGCCGGGCTACGAGCAGTACTTC.

The chain employs TRBV6-5 and TRBJ2-7; tentatively, D is TRBD2 (5 bases). This CDR3 spans 14 amino acids. Between the trimmed V and J ends, which lost 9 bases and 0 bases, there was a span of 15 bases. Looked up from germline, CDR1 is MNHEY and CDR2 is SVGAGI. CDR3 DNA sequence: TGTGCCAGTAAGGGCAGAACTAGCTCCTACGAGCAGTACTTC. Its translation is CASKGRTSSYEQYF.

This chain connects TRBV2 to TRBJ2-6; D not certain. The V and J ends lost 7 bases and 2 bases respectively, with 18 bases between them. This CDR3 region has 17 residues. Germline V gene data show CDR1 as SNHLY and CDR2 as FYNNEI. CDR3 coding DNA: TGTGCCAGCAATTGGCCTTCGTCCGGAGCTGGGGCCAACGTCCTGACTTTC. This sequence encodes CASNWPSSGAGANVLTF.

The CDR3 is CASSETLIAKNIQYF. DNA for the CDR3: TGTGCCAGCAGTGAGACTTTGATAGCCAAAAACATTCAGTACTTC. The chain has TRBV2 and TRBJ2-4; the D is unclear. The CDR3 contains 15 residues. Trimming removed 3 bases at V and 0 bases at J, with 9 bases between. Germline V gene data show CDR1 as SNHLY and CDR2 as FYNNEI.

This clone was detected only once. The CDR3 loop is CASSSAAGYNSPLHF. In DNA, the CDR3 is TGTGCCAGCAGCTCCGCCGCCGGTTATAATTCACCCCTCCACTTT. This chain links TRBV28 with TRBJ1-6; D unresolved. V was trimmed by 6 bases and J by 4 bases, leaving 13 bases between them. Per germline, CDR1 MDHEN and CDR2 SYDVKM. The CDR3 length is 15 residues.

V usage is TRBV30 and J usage is TRBJ1-2; D is perhaps TRBD1 (6 bases). The CDR3 runs 10 residues. V lost 5 bases and J lost 8, with 9 bases in between. Germline lookup yields CDR1 GTSNPN and CDR2 SVGIG (reference sequence). The CDR3 protein is CAWSGAGYTF. The DNA for the CDR3 is TGTGCCTGGTCAGGGGCAGGCTACACCTTC.

The V call is TRBV19, the J call TRBJ2-5, with D possibly matching TRBD1 (5 bases). Per germline, CDR1 LNHDA and CDR2 SQIVND (reference sequence). Trimming pared 3 bases from V and 5 bases from J, leaving 13 bases between. The CDR3 length is 14 residues. The CDR3 nucleotides read TGTGCCAGTAGTATGGGGCCTGCCCAGGAGACCCAGTACTTC. The encoded protein is CASSMGPAQETQYF.

Only one count was recorded for this clone. This sequence joins TRBV11-3 and TRBJ1-1; D remains ambiguous. Trimming pared 6 bases from V and 4 bases from J, leaving 12 bases between. CDR3 length: 13 residues. CDR1 is SGHNT and CDR2 is YENEEA in the germline V gene. The CDR3, as DNA: TGTGCCAGCAGTATCGGGTGGCGCACTGAAGCTTTCTTT. The encoded protein is CASSIGWRTEAFF.

This clone was found once. CDR3 sequence reads: CASSVAGRGANVLTF. The CDR3 DNA sequence: TGTGCCAGCAGCGTAGCTGGCAGGGGAGCCAACGTCCTGACTTTC. The chain joins TRBV9 to TRBJ2-6; D might be TRBD1 (6 bases). From germline, CDR1 is SGDLS and CDR2 YYNGEE. The V gene lost 0 bases and the J gene lost 7 bases, with 11 bases spanning the gap. CDR3 length equals 15 residues.